The sequence of this TCR beta chain was determined in a study of T cells after posttransplantation cyclophosphamide. Sequencing used immunoSEQ multiplex PCR; TCRdb keeps in-frame clones, though not all of them. The sample carries some 61,000 clones, just under 95% recorded once. On the day of bone marrow donation, the related graft donor provided peripheral blood. Concerning this clone: What it binds is not known.

CDR3 size: 15 residues. CDR1 is KGHSH, CDR2 LQKENI, per germline. The germline V and J ends were trimmed by 1 base and 0 bases, with 7 bases remaining between them. Study-wide findings and caveats: TRB clonality was highly associated with recipient CMV seropositivity and reactivation. Later post-transplant blood repertoires were often dominated by donor CD8+ memory clones. TRB overlap between skin or GI tissue T cells and blood was limited.

The chain uses TRBV18 and TRBJ1-5, with D unresolved. The receptor was isolated from a woman aged 25 to 39 in good health and a related stem cell transplant donor. Sequences were obtained from PBMCs. DNA for the CDR3: TGTGCCAGCTCACCACAGCGAACTAGCAATCAGCCCCAGCATTTT. Translation gives CASSPQRTSNQPQHF.